The text below deals with one TCR beta chain. What it binds is not known. The sample comes from a study of T cell repertoires in cytomegalovirus infection. General observations from the study: Within the response measured ex vivo, HLA-C-restricted CMV-specific TCR beta clonotypes were dominant.

V shed 3 bases and J shed 4 bases, with 13 bases lying between them. CDR3 size: 15 residues. The germline gives CDR1 LNHDA, CDR2 SQIVND (reference sequence). TCRdb recomputed calls from the reads with MiXCR, one row per CDR3 protein. Among a few hundred thousand distinct CDR3 sequences, about 33% were seen once, and the ten largest hold 17%. Source: cultured PBMCs, taken from culture after CMV antigen stimulation. The chain carries TRBV19 and TRBJ2-1; TRBD2 is a possible D gene (6 bases). This TCR came from a human donor in good health (CMV status not recorded). Some clones in this sample may be carry-over from other donors' samples. The CDR3 DNA is TGTGCCAGTAGTATCCTCGGCGGGATATACAATGAGCAGTTCTTC. This sequence encodes CASSILGGIYNEQFF. The complete variable domain, with remaining parts taken from reference TRBV19 and TRBJ2-1, reads DGGITQSPKYLFRKEGQNVTLSCEQNLNHDAMYWYRQDPGQGLRLIYYSQIVNDFQKGDIAEGYSVSREKKESFPLTVTSAQKNPTAFYLCASSILGGIYNEQFFGPGTRLTVL.